The 20 T cell receptor beta chains presented below share a single source sample, sequenced in a study of T cells in women clearing cervical HPV infection. Some clones are missing from TCRdb's copy, which holds only in-frame ones; the method was immunoSEQ multiplex PCR. The sample has roughly 28,000 clones, and its top ten clones hold roughly 2.8%. The source material was blood buffy coat. These receptors originate from a woman between 18 and 70 years old with a cervical HPV16 infection that either progressed to CIN3+ or cleared (not recorded which).

As concerns this clone: The read stops 3 residues short of the end of the CDR3; the missing end is completed from the germline J gene. The chain couples TRBV20-1 to TRBJ2-5; TRBD1 agrees at 12 bases. J lost 5 bases, V lost 5 bases, and 12 bases had no gene match. Germline V CDR1 and CDR2: DFQATT, SNEGSKA (reference sequence). This CDR3 is built from 16 residues. The part of the CDR3 DNA that was read is TGCAGTGCTGTAATCCCCGGGACAGGGGGCCGTGAGACC. The encoded protein is CSAVIPGTGGRET. The CDR3, in full, reads CSAVIPGTGGRETQYF.

Points on this clone: The CDR3 goes on 3 residues after the read ends, and that part is filled in from the germline J gene. The gene calls are TRBV2 and TRBJ1-5; no reliable D call. The CDR3 runs 13 residues. Germline V gives CDR1 SNHLY, CDR2 FYNNEI. V was clipped by 4 bases and J by 7 bases, with 11 bases between them. The CDR3 bases that were read are TGTGCCAGCAGTGTTCGGGTCGAACAGCCC. It encodes CASSVRVEQP. The whole CDR3 is CASSVRVEQPQHF.

A remark on this clone: The read terminates 3 residues ahead of where the CDR3 ends, so the germline J gene completes it. The rearrangement joins TRBV12-3 or TRBV12-4 to TRBJ2-1; D possibly corresponds to TRBD1 (6 bases). The CDR3 contains 15 residues. V was trimmed by 2 bases and J by 5 bases, leaving 13 bases between them. CDR3: CASSLFGQGNNEQFF. The DNA read from the CDR3 is TGTGCCAGCAGTTTATTCGGCCAGGGGAACAATGAG.

A remark on this clone: The DNA ends 3 residues before the CDR3 does, and the rest of the CDR3 is filled in from the germline J gene. V is TRBV11-2 and J is TRBJ2-2, with a tentative D call TRBD2 (6 bases). Per the germline V gene, CDR1 is SGHAT and CDR2 is FQNNGV. CDR3 size: 14 residues. Trimming removed 6 bases at V and 1 base at J, with 9 bases between. CDR3 DNA, as far as it was read: TGTGCCAGCAGAAAAGCGGGGAACACCGGGGAG. It translates to CASRKAGNTGE. The entire CDR3 protein is CASRKAGNTGELFF.

About this clone: Sequencing ends 3 residues short of the CDR3 end; the germline J gene provides the rest. The chain couples TRBV5-4 to TRBJ1-2; possible D gene TRBD1, 5 bases. The CDR3 contains 13 residues. CDR1 SGHNT and CDR2 YYREEE come from the germline V gene (reference sequence). CDR3 bases read: TGTGCCAGCAGCTCGGACAATGACTGGGGC. This codes for CASSSDNDWG. The full CDR3 sequence reads CASSSDNDWGYTF.

On this clone itself: The CDR3 end lies 3 residues beyond the end of the read and is filled in from the germline J gene. This rearrangement joins TRBV5-1 to TRBJ2-1, with D possibly TRBD1 on 7 matching bases. The CDR3 has 16 amino acids. Per germline, CDR1 SGHRS and CDR2 YFSETQ. V lost 1 base, J lost 4 bases, and 15 bases lay in between. The sequenced part of the CDR3 DNA is TGCGCCAGCAGCTTGTCAGGGGGGCGGCTATACAATGAG. It specifies CASSLSGGRLYNE. The entire CDR3 sequence reads CASSLSGGRLYNEQFF.

A note on this clone: The read is 3 residues too short to cover the CDR3 end, so that end is filled in from the germline J gene. The V gene is TRBV7-8, the J gene TRBJ2-2; TRBD1 aligns across 7 bases. The CDR3 is 15 amino acids. After removal of 1 base from V and 1 base from J, the junction contained 0 bases not matched to a gene. Germline values: CDR1 SGHVS, CDR2 FQNEAQ. CDR3 DNA (partial): TGTGCCAGCAGCTTAGGGACAGGGAACACCGGGGAG. Translated: CASSLGTGNTGE. Given in full, the CDR3 is CASSLGTGNTGELFF.

In the case of this clone: Read data end 3 residues before the CDR3 end; the end is taken from the germline J gene. The chain carries TRBV7-2 and TRBJ2-3; 7 positions match TRBD1. The CDR3 is 15 residues long. Germline-derived CDR1 and CDR2 are SGHTA and FQGNSA. The V gene end was trimmed by 4 bases and the J gene end by 0 bases; junction bases not matched to a gene: 4. The CDR3 protein is CASSSTGKSTDTQYF. The DNA read from the CDR3 is TGTGCCAGCAGCTCGACAGGGAAAAGCACAGATACG.

Comment on this clone: The read gets to within 3 residues of the CDR3 end, and the germline J gene fills in the rest. V and J are TRBV2 and TRBJ1-1; possible D gene TRBD1, 6 bases. Trimming shortened V by 3 bases and J by 4 bases, and 12 bases separated the two germline ends. The CDR3 is 14 amino acids. Germline values: CDR1 SNHLY, CDR2 FYNNEI. The sequenced part of the CDR3 DNA is TGTGCCAGCAGTGATAGAAGGGGGGGCACTGAA. Translated, it gives CASSDRRGGTE. The complete CDR3 sequence is CASSDRRGGTEAFF. The complete variable domain, with remaining parts taken from reference TRBV2 and TRBJ1-1, reads EPEVTQTPSHQVTQMGQEVILRCVPISNHLYFYWYRQILGQKVEFLVSFYNNEISEKSEIFDDQFSVERPDGSNFTLKIRSTKLEDSAMYFCASSDRRGGTEAFFGQGTRLTVV.

A word on this clone: The read ends 3 residues shy of where the CDR3 ends; the end is completed using the germline J gene. The V and J genes are TRBV29-1 and TRBJ2-1; 10 positions match TRBD2. V shed 6 bases and J 9 bases; nucleotides not matched to a gene: 2. Per germline, CDR1 SQVTM and CDR2 ANQGSEA. The CDR3 has 11 residues. CDR3 DNA (partial): TGCAGCGTGGAGCGGGAGGGTGAG. Protein sequence: CSVEREGE. The entire CDR3 reads CSVEREGEQFF.

Notes on this clone: The sequence runs out 3 residues before the end of the CDR3; the remainder is reconstructed from the germline J gene. This chain links TRBV2 with TRBJ2-5; TRBD2 matches at 9 bases. Germline-derived CDR1 and CDR2 are SNHLY and FYNNEI. This CDR3 region has 16 residues. After removal of 10 bases from V and 4 bases from J, the junction contained 16 bases not matched to a gene. CDR3 DNA, as far as it was read: TGTGCCACCCTTGAAGGCCGCGGGGGGGCCCCAGAGACC. Its protein is CATLEGRGGAPET. The entire CDR3 is CATLEGRGGAPETQYF.

In regard to this clone: With the read ending 3 residues before the CDR3 end, the germline J gene is used to fill in that end. This sequence joins TRBV4-2 and TRBJ2-2; 8 nucleotides align to TRBD1. The CDR3 sequence is 15 residues long. Germline trimming cut 1 base from V and 7 bases from J; bases unmatched to any gene: 5. The germline V gene has CDR1 LGHNA and CDR2 YNFKEQ. CDR3 DNA (partial): TGTGCCAGCAGCCAAGGTCAGGGGGCTAGCGGGGAG. Amino acids: CASSQGQGASGE. The CDR3 in its entirety is CASSQGQGASGELFF.

The CDR3: CAWSFVQGRGSNEKLFF. The part of the CDR3 DNA that was read is TGTGCCTGGAGTTTCGTGCAGGGGAGGGGGTCTAATGAAAAA. The chain carries TRBV30 and TRBJ1-4; possibly TRBD1 for D (6 bases). The read is 3 residues too short to cover the CDR3 end, so that end is filled in from the germline J gene. V was trimmed by 2 bases and J by 3 bases, leaving 19 bases between them. Germline V lookup: CDR1 GTSNPN, CDR2 SVGIG (reference sequence). The CDR3 is 17 residues long.

Details on this clone: The sequenced fragment ends 3 residues before the CDR3 boundary, so the rest is inferred from the germline J gene. This chain links TRBV7-9 with TRBJ2-5, with 13 bases identical to TRBD2. V gave up 3 bases and J gave up 2 bases; unmatched junction bases: 0. Germline lookup yields CDR1 SEHNR and CDR2 FQNEAQ (reference sequence). This CDR3 spans 15 amino acids. Partial CDR3 DNA: TGTGCCAGCAGCTTGGGACTAGCGGGGCAAGAGACC. Its protein is CASSLGLAGQET. The whole CDR3 reads CASSLGLAGQETQYF.

As regards this clone: The read finishes 3 residues shy of the CDR3 end, and the germline J gene is used to complete it. V is TRBV5-6 and J is TRBJ1-1; the match to TRBD1 covers 8 bases. The CDR3 spans 14 residues. Germline CDR1 is SGHDT and CDR2 is YYEEEE. Germline trimming cut 3 bases from V and 6 bases from J; bases unmatched to any gene: 7. The CDR3 loop reads CASSWSDRGAEAFF. The CDR3 bases that were read are TGTGCCAGCAGCTGGTCCGACAGGGGCGCTGAA.

Turning to this clone: The read falls 3 residues short of the CDR3 end, and the missing part is taken from the germline J gene. The chain combines TRBV11-1 with TRBJ1-1, with TRBD1 as a possible D gene (6 bases). This CDR3 spans 14 amino acids. The V and J ends lost 2 bases and 7 bases respectively, with 14 bases between them. Germline V gene data show CDR1 as SGHAT and CDR2 as FQDESV (reference sequence). The CDR3 reads CASSLMAGAGEAFF. The part of the CDR3 DNA that was read is TGTGCCAGCAGCTTAATGGCAGGGGCAGGTGAA.

About this clone: The missing CDR3 end, 3 residues past where the read stops, is filled in from the germline J gene. The V call is TRBV18, the J call TRBJ1-1, with D tentatively TRBD1 (5 bases). This CDR3 is 13 amino acids long. V was shortened by 4 bases and J by 4 bases, with 10 bases between the two germline ends. From germline, CDR1 is KGHSH and CDR2 LQKENI. The sequenced part of the CDR3 DNA is TGTGCCAGCTCACAAGGGGTTAGCACTGAA. The encoded protein is CASSQGVSTE. The complete CDR3 protein is CASSQGVSTEAFF.

About this clone: With the read ending 3 residues before the CDR3 end, the germline J gene is used to fill in that end. The V gene is TRBV7-7, the J gene TRBJ1-1; D ambiguous. The CDR3 consists of 16 residues. CDR1 and CDR2 (germline): SSHAT, FNYEAQ (reference sequence). CDR3 in amino acids: CASSPTSGRRTDTAFF. The sequenced part of the CDR3 DNA is TGTGCCAGCAGCCCAACTAGCGGGAGAAGAACAGATACG. Complete variable domain (other parts from reference TRBV7-7 and TRBJ1-1): GAGVSQSPRYKVTKRGQDVTLRCDPISSHATLYWYQQALGQGPEFLTYFNYEAQPDKSGLPSDRFSAERPEGSISTLTIQRTEQRDSAMYRCASSPTSGRRTDTAFFGQGTRLTVV.

Regarding this clone: The sequence runs out 3 residues before the end of the CDR3; the remainder is reconstructed from the germline J gene. This sequence joins TRBV20-1 and TRBJ2-4; a possible D gene is TRBD2 (6 bases). The V gene lost 3 bases and the J gene lost 4 bases, with 19 bases spanning the gap. The germline gives CDR1 DFQATT, CDR2 SNEGSKA (reference sequence). The CDR3 sequence is 16 residues long. CDR3 sequence reads: CSARAGSGAVKNIQYF. The CDR3 bases that were read are TGCAGTGCTAGGGCCGGTTCGGGAGCGGTGAAAAACATT.

On this clone: The read gets to within 3 residues of the CDR3 end, and the germline J gene fills in the rest. This rearrangement joins TRBV20-1 to TRBJ1-5; tentative D call: TRBD1 (5 bases). Germline V gene data show CDR1 as DFQATT and CDR2 as SNEGSKA (reference sequence). The CDR3 length is 13 residues. V lost 2 bases to trimming and J lost 4 bases, with 9 bases between them. Incomplete CDR3 DNA: TGCAGTGCTAGACCGGGGGTAAATCAGCCC. Its protein is CSARPGVNQP. The full CDR3 protein reads CSARPGVNQPQHF.